The TCR beta chain described here comes from a study of identical twins. The sample holds a few counts of this clonotype. Germline V CDR1 and CDR2: SGHDN, FVKESK. The CDR3 spans 13 residues. V was shortened by 3 bases and J by 9 bases, with 12 bases between the two germline ends. Via MiXCR, TCRdb re-called the 5' RACE reads, giving one row per CDR3 protein. Among approximately 890,000 distinct CDR3 sequences listed, 9% to 15% were seen once. This same sample was also taken into another study, of yellow fever vaccine responses in identical twins. As reported in that work: Convergence reportedly seemed to mark part of the twins' vaccine T cell response, with personalization marking the rest.

This TCR derives from a woman younger than 35 in good health. The genes are TRBV14 and TRBJ2-1, with D perhaps given as TRBD1 or TRBD2 (5 bases each). Sequenced material: PBMCs. Here the CDR3 DNA reads TGTGCCAGCAGCCAGTTTGCAGGGAGTGAGCAGTTCTTC. Protein sequence: CASSQFAGSEQFF.